This T cell receptor (beta chain) appears in the sequencing data of a study of CD4 and CD8 cells across lung adenocarcinoma regions. Samples came from patients with localized non-small cell lung adenocarcinoma. Using its own MiXCR run on the PCR reads, TCRdb lists one record per CDR3 protein. The data contain 13,000 or so distinct CDR3 sequences, about 45% of them seen just once; the ten biggest clones take up just under 30%. This CDR3 is built from 18 residues. Per germline, CDR1 SGHTA and CDR2 FQGNSA. V dropped 3 bases and J dropped 2 bases, with 21 bases sitting between them. This clonotype has a count of ten or more.

Material: CD8+ T cells from the margin of a lung tumor. This receptor was taken from a male donor with lung adenocarcinoma. The CD4 and CD8 labels of this study may be unreliable. The rearrangement uses TRBV7-2 and TRBJ2-3; perhaps D is TRBD1 or TRBD2 (5 bases each). CDR3 in DNA: TGTGCCAGCAGCTTCGTGGCCCGGGACGCAGGCATCACAGATACGCAGTATTTT. This gives the protein CASSFVARDAGITDTQYF.